This T cell receptor beta chain was captured by sequencing in a study of radiation and T cells in renal cell carcinoma. With respect to this clone: Its target is not known.

Study-wide findings and caveats: Top tumor clonotypes rose in blood 2 weeks post-radiation, then contracted. Pretreatment tumor biopsies were lacking, so baseline clonotypes are unknown.

Trimming stripped 2 bases from V and 4 bases from J, with 10 bases between. The germline CDR1 and CDR2 sequences are SGHNT and YYREEE (reference sequence). This CDR3 spans 14 amino acids. Time point noted: blood 2 weeks post-SBRT. The treatment was: 15 Gy SBRT to primary tumor, nephrectomy 4 weeks later. Serial blood draws occurred at baseline and 2 and 4 weeks post-SBRT. This renal cell carcinoma was of the clear cell type. Only in-frame clones appear in the TCRdb table, and some are missing; sequencing was by immunoSEQ multiplex PCR. The sample has about 130,000 clones; 81% are singletons. The origin of this receptor is a man aged 50-60 years with renal cell carcinoma. The input for sequencing was blood, taken from a patient whose treatment included radiotherapy and nephrectomy. The chain couples TRBV5-4 to TRBJ1-3; the D gene is possibly TRBD1 (5 bases). The CDR3 protein is CASSFAGYGNTIYF. CDR3 DNA sequence: TGTGCCAGCAGCTTCGCAGGGTACGGAAACACCATATATTTT.